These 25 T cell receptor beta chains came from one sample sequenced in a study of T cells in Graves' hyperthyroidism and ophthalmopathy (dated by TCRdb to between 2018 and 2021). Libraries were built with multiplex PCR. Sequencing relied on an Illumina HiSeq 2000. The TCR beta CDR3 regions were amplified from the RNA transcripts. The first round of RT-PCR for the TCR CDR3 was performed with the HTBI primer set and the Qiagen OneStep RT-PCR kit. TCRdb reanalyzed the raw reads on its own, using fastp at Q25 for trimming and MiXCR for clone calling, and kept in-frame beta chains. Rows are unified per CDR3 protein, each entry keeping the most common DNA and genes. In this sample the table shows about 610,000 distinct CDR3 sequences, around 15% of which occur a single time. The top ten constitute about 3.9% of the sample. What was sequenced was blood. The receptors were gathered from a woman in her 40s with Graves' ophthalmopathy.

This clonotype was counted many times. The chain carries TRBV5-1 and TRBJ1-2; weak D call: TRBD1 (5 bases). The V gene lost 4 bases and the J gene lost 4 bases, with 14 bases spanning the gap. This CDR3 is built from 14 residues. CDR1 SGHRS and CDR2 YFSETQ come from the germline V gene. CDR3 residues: CASSPSTDTYGYTF. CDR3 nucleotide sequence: TGCGCCAGCAGCCCGTCGACAGATACCTATGGCTACACCTTC.

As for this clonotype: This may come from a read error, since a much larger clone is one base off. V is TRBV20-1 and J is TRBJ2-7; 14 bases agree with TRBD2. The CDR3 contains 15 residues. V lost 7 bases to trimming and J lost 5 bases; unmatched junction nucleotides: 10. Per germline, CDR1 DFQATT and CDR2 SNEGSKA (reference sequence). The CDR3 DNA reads TGCAGTGGCCCCGGACTAGCGGGAGGTCGCCACGAGCAGTACTTC. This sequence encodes CSGPGLAGGRHEQYF.

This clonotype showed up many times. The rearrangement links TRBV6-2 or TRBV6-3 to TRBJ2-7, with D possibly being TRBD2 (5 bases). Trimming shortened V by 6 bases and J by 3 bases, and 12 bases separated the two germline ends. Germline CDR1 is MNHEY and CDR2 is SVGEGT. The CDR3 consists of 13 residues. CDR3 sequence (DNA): TGTGCCAGCAGAGAGACTACTTTCTACGAGCAGTACTTC. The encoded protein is CASRETTFYEQYF.

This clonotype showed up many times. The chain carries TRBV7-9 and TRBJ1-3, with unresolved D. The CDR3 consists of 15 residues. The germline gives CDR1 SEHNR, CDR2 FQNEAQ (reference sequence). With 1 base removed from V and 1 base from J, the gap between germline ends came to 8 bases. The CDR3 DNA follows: TGTGCCAGCAGCTTAGGGGTTCAGTCTGGAAACACCATATATTTT. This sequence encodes CASSLGVQSGNTIYF.

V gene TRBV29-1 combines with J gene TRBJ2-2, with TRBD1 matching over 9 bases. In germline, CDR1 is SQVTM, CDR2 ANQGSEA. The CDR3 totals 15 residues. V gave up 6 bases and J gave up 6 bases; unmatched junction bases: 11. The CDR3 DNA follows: TGCAGCGTCATACGCCGGACAGGGGAGGCCGGGGAGCTGTTTTTT. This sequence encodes CSVIRRTGEAGELFF.

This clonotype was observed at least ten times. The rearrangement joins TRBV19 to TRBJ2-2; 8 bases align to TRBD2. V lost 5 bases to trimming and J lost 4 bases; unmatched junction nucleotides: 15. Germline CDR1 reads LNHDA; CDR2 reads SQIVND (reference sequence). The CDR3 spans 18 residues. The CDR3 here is CASSQLPPGLGSTGELFF. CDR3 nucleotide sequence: TGTGCCAGTAGTCAACTCCCTCCGGGACTAGGATCCACCGGGGAGCTGTTTTTT.

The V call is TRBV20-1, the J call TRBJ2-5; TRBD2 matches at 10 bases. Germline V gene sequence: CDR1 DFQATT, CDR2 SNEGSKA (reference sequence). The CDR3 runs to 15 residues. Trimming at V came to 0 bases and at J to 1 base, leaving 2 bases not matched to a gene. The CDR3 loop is CSARDWTSGQETQYF. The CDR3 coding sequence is TGCAGTGCTAGAGACTGGACTAGCGGCCAAGAGACCCAGTACTTC.

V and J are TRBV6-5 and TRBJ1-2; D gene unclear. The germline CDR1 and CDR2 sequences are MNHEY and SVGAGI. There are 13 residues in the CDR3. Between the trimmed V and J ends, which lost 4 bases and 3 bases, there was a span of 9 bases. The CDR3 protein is CASSFYKDYGYTF. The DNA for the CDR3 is TGTGCCAGCAGTTTCTATAAAGACTATGGCTACACCTTC.

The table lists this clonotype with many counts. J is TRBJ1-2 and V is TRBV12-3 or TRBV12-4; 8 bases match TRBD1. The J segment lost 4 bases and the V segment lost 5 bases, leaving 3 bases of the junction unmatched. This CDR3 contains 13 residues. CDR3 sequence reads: CASSLGQGYGYTF. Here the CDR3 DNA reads TGTGCCAGCAGTCTTGGACAGGGCTATGGCTACACCTTC.

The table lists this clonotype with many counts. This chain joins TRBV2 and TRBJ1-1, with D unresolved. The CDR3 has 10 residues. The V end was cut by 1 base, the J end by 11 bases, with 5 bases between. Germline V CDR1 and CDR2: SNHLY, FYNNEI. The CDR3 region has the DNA TGTGCCAGCAGTGAAGACGGGGCTTTCTTT. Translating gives CASSEDGAFF. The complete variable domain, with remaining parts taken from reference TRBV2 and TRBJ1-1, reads EPEVTQTPSHQVTQMGQEVILRCVPISNHLYFYWYRQILGQKVEFLVSFYNNEISEKSEIFDDQFSVERPDGSNFTLKIRSTKLEDSAMYFCASSEDGAFFGQGTRLTVV.

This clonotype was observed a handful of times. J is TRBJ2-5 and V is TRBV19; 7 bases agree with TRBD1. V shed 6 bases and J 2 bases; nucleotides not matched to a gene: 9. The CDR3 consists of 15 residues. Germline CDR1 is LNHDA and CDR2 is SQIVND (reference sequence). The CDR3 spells CASSPPRGLQETQYF. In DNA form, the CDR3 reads TGTGCCAGTAGCCCCCCCAGGGGGTTACAAGAGACCCAGTACTTC.

The CDR3 here is CASSYRSSYYEQYF. The CDR3 DNA is TGTGCCAGCAGTTACCGATCCAGTTACTACGAGCAGTACTTC. The chain carries TRBV6-2 or TRBV6-3 and TRBJ2-7; no clear D gene. Trimming stripped 2 bases from V and 3 bases from J, with 11 bases between. The CDR3 covers 14 residues. Germline lookup yields CDR1 MNHEY and CDR2 SVGEGT.

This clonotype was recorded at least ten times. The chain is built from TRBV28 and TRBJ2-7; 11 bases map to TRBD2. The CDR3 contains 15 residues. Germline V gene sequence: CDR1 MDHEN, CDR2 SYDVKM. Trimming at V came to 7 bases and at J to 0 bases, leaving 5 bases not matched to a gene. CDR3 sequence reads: CASTATSGVSYEQYF. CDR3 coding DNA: TGTGCCAGCACAGCGACTAGCGGGGTCTCCTACGAGCAGTACTTC.

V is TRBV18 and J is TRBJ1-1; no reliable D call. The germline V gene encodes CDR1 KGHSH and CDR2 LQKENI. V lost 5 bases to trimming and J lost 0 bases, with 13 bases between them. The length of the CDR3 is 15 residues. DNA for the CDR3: TGTGCCAGCTCAGCTATGGGCCCCATGAACACTGAAGCTTTCTTT. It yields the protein CASSAMGPMNTEAFF.

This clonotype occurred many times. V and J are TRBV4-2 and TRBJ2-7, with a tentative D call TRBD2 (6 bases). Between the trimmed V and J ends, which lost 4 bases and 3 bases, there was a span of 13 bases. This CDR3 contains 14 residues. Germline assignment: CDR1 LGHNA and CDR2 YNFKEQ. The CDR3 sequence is CASSRDWGNYEQYF. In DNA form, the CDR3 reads TGTGCCAGCAGCCGGGACTGGGGCAACTACGAGCAGTACTTC.

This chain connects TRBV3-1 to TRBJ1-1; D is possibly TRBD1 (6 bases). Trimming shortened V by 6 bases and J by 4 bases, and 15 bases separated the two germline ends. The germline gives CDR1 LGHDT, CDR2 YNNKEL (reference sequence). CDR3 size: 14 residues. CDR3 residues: CASRPQGHRTEAFF. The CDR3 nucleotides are TGTGCCAGCAGACCCCAGGGGCATCGCACTGAAGCTTTCTTT.

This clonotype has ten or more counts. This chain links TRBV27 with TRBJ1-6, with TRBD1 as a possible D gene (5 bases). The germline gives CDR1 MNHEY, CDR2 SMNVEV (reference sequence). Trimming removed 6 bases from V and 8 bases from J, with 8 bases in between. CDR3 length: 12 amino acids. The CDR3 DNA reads TGTGCCAGCAGATCAGGGTATTCACCCCTCCACTTT. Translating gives CASRSGYSPLHF.

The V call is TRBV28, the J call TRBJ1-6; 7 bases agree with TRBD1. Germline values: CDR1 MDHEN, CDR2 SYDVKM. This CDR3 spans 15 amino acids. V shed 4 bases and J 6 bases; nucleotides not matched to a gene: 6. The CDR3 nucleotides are TGTGCCAGCAGTTCGGGACAGATAGCTAATTCACCCCTCCACTTT. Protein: CASSSGQIANSPLHF.

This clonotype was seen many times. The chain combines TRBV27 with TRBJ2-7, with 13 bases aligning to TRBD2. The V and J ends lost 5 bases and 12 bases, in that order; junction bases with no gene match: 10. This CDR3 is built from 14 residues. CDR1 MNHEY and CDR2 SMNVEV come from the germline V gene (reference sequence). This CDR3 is CASSPGTSGAYRYF. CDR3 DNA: TGTGCCAGCAGTCCCGGGACTAGCGGGGCATATCGGTACTTC.

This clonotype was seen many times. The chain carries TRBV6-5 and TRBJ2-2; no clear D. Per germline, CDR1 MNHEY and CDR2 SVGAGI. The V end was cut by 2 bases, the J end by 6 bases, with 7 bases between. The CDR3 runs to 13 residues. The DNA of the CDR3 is TGTGCCAGCAGTTACGATGCAGCCGGGGAGCTGTTTTTT. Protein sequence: CASSYDAAGELFF.

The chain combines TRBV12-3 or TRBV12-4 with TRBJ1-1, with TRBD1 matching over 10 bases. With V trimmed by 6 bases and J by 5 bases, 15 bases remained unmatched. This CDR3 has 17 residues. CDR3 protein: CASSLTGGSGGGTEAFF. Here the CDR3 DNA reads TGTGCCAGCAGCCTGACAGGGGGCAGCGGAGGTGGGACTGAAGCTTTCTTT.

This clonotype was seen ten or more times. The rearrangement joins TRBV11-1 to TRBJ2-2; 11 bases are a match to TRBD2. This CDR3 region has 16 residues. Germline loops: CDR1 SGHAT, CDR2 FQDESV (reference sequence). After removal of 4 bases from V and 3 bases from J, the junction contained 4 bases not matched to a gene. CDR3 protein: CASSSRLAGHTGELFF. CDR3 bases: TGTGCCAGCAGCTCCAGACTAGCGGGGCACACCGGGGAGCTGTTTTTT.

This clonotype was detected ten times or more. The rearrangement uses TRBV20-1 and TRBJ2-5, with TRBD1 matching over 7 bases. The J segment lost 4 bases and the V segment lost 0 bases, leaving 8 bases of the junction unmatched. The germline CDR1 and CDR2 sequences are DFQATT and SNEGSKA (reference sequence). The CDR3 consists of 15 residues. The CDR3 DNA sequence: TGCAGTGCTAGAGATAACCAGGGGGTCGCAGAGACCCAGTACTTC. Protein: CSARDNQGVAETQYF.

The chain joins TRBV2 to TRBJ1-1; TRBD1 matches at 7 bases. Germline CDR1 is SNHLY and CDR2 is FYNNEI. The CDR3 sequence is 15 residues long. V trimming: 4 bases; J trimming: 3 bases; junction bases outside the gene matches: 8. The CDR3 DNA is TGTGCCAGCAGTGCCAGACCTACAGGGGACACTGAAGCTTTCTTT. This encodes CASSARPTGDTEAFF.

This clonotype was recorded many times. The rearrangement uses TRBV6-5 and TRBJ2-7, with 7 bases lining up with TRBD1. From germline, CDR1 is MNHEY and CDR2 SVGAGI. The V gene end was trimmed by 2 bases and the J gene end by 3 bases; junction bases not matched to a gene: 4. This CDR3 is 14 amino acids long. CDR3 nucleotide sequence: TGTGCCAGCAGTTACAGGGGACAGAGCTACGAGCAGTACTTC. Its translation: CASSYRGQSYEQYF.